The 28 T cell receptor beta chains below all came from one sample that was sequenced in a study of spatial heterogeneity in lung cancer. MiXCR was run by TCRdb on the 5' RACE reads, yielding one entry per CDR3 protein. This table holds about 23,000 distinct CDR3 sequences, roughly 4.5% found once. Time point of the sample: sample taken at primary tumor resection. TCRs were sequenced from unsorted whole RNA of tumor, nontumor lung or PBMC. Material: PBMCs, obtained at surgery. All receptors derive from a male donor with early-stage non-small cell lung cancer.

This clonotype was counted many times. The genes are TRBV5-5 and TRBJ2-7; TRBD1 matches 9 bases. Germline V gene lookup returns CDR1 SGHKS and CDR2 YYEKEE (reference sequence). This CDR3 comprises 15 residues. Trimming at V came to 4 bases and at J to 1 base, leaving 6 bases not matched to a gene. CDR3 residues: CASSPGTGLSYEQYF. The CDR3 DNA is TGTGCCAGCAGCCCCGGGACAGGGCTTTCCTACGAGCAGTACTTC.

Many counts were recorded for this clonotype. CDR3 DNA sequence: TGCAGCGTTGTGGAGGTATGGGGACAGGACCTTAACACTGAAGCTTTCTTT. This sequence encodes CSVVEVWGQDLNTEAFF. J is TRBJ1-1 and V is TRBV29-1; 8 bases map to TRBD1. The CDR3 runs to 17 residues. V was pared by 4 bases and J by 2 bases, with 15 bases of the junction left unmatched. Looked up from germline, CDR1 is SQVTM and CDR2 is ANQGSEA.

This clonotype was detected ten times or more. The chain joins TRBV7-6 to TRBJ2-3, with 10 bases matching TRBD2. In germline, CDR1 is SGHVS, CDR2 FNYEAQ. CDR3 length: 15 amino acids. Trimming took 5 bases from V and 3 from J; bases not matched to a gene: 5. CDR3 residues: CASSQRGLATDTQYF. The CDR3 DNA is TGTGCCAGCAGCCAAAGGGGACTAGCGACAGATACGCAGTATTTT.

This clonotype was seen repeatedly, ten times or more. The chain joins TRBV6-6 to TRBJ2-3, with D uncertain. Trimming left V 6 bases short and J 3 bases short, with 16 bases between. Germline CDR1 is MNHNY and CDR2 is SVGAGI (reference sequence). The CDR3 loop spans 15 amino acids. CDR3 nucleotide sequence: TGTGCCAGCAGGTCGACCGATCCCGGGACAGATACGCAGTATTTT. As protein: CASRSTDPGTDTQYF.

The rearrangement links TRBV19 to TRBJ1-5; maybe TRBD1 (6 bases). The germline CDR1 and CDR2 sequences are LNHDA and SQIVND (reference sequence). The CDR3 loop spans 16 amino acids. Trimming took off 3 bases at V and 7 bases at J, with 19 bases between the two ends. The CDR3 DNA is TGTGCCAGTAGTATTATTAACAGGGTGAGGGGCCAGCCCCAGCATTTT. This sequence encodes CASSIINRVRGQPQHF.

V gene TRBV19 combines with J gene TRBJ2-3, with D possibly TRBD2 on 6 matching bases. V was trimmed by 5 bases and J by 1 base, leaving 19 bases between them. The CDR3 covers 17 residues. From germline, CDR1 is LNHDA and CDR2 SQIVND (reference sequence). CDR3 DNA: TGTGCCAGTAGTTCTAGACCCCCGGGAGTGGGCACAGATACGCAGTATTTT. Its protein product is CASSSRPPGVGTDTQYF.

This clonotype was counted ten times or more. The chain couples TRBV6-5 to TRBJ2-7, with D possibly being TRBD2 (7 bases). The CDR3 sequence is 16 residues long. Trimming removed 3 bases at V and 3 bases at J, with 18 bases between. In germline, CDR1 is MNHEY, CDR2 SVGAGI. This chain's CDR3 is CASSYGRGVSGYEQYF. The CDR3 nucleotides are TGTGCCAGCAGTTATGGGAGGGGGGTATCCGGCTACGAGCAGTACTTC.

This clonotype was counted ten times or more. This rearrangement joins TRBV24-1 to TRBJ1-4; D is undetermined. Germline lookup yields CDR1 KGHDR and CDR2 SFDVKD. The CDR3 contains 15 residues. Trimming took 4 bases from V and 3 from J, leaving 11 bases between them. The CDR3 protein is CATSEGRTANEKLFF. The DNA of the CDR3 is TGTGCCACCAGTGAGGGGAGGACGGCTAATGAAAAACTGTTTTTT.

This clonotype appeared many times. The chain uses TRBV5-1 and TRBJ2-7, with TRBD1 matching over 10 bases. The CDR3 has 13 amino acids. Germline V gene lookup returns CDR1 SGHRS and CDR2 YFSETQ. The V gene end was trimmed by 4 bases and the J gene end by 5 bases; junction bases not matched to a gene: 3. CDR3 residues: CASSLDRGDEQYF. The CDR3 DNA reads TGCGCCAGCAGCCTGGACAGGGGGGACGAGCAGTACTTC.

This clonotype was counted at least ten times. The J gene is TRBJ1-6, the V gene TRBV10-3, with TRBD1 identical over 7 bases. V was pared by 2 bases and J by 5 bases, with 9 bases of the junction left unmatched. The CDR3 has 17 amino acids. Germline V gene sequence: CDR1 ENHRY, CDR2 SYGVKD. The CDR3 nucleotides read TGTGCCATCAGTGAGGAGAGGGGGACAGCCAATAATTCACCCCTCCACTTT. Residues: CAISEERGTANNSPLHF.

In this sample, this clonotype turned up many times. V and J are TRBV7-2 and TRBJ1-6, with D tentatively TRBD1 (6 bases). The CDR3 loop spans 13 amino acids. Germline assignment: CDR1 SGHTA and CDR2 FQGNSA. The V and J ends lost 5 bases and 7 bases respectively, with 9 bases between them. In nucleotides, the CDR3 is TGTGCCAGCAGCCCAGGACAGAATTCACCCCTCCACTTT. Translating gives CASSPGQNSPLHF.

This clonotype was seen repeatedly, ten times or more. This chain connects TRBV29-1 to TRBJ2-1, with D perhaps given as TRBD1 or TRBD2 (6 bases each). In germline, CDR1 is SQVTM, CDR2 ANQGSEA. This CDR3 is 14 amino acids long. V lost 6 bases and J lost 9, with 21 bases in between. The CDR3 DNA follows: TGCAGCGTGGGACATGGTGGGAGGAACCGTGAGCAGTTCTTC. Translation gives CSVGHGGRNREQFF.

This clonotype was counted many times. This rearrangement joins TRBV6-2 or TRBV6-3 to TRBJ2-1; 10 nucleotides agree with TRBD2. The CDR3 consists of 14 residues. CDR1 is MNHEY, CDR2 SVGEGT, per germline. Trimming at V came to 2 bases and at J to 8 bases, leaving 3 bases not matched to a gene. This CDR3 is CASSYTSGAHEQFF. The CDR3 DNA is TGTGCCAGCAGTTACACTAGCGGGGCTCATGAGCAGTTCTTC.

This clonotype was seen repeatedly, ten times or more. J is TRBJ2-1 and V is TRBV5-1; D may match TRBD1 or TRBD2 (6 bases each). The V gene's germline CDR1 is SGHRS and CDR2 YFSETQ. V was pared by 2 bases and J by 0 bases, with 12 bases between. This CDR3 is built from 16 residues. The CDR3 loop is CASSLGGGSSYNEQFF. The CDR3, as DNA: TGCGCCAGCAGCTTAGGAGGGGGAAGCTCCTACAATGAGCAGTTCTTC.

As to this clonotype: With a much larger clone just one base away, this may be a read error. The chain is built from TRBV7-3 and TRBJ1-5, with D unresolved. Per germline, CDR1 SGHTA and CDR2 FQGTGA. The CDR3 is 13 amino acids. DNA for the CDR3: TGTGTCAGCAGCTTAAGTGGCAATCAGCCCCAGCATTTT. This gives the protein CVSSLSGNQPQHF.

The J gene is TRBJ1-2, the V gene TRBV5-6; unclear D gene. CDR1 and CDR2 from the germline V gene are SGHDT and YYEEEE. V gave up 3 bases and J gave up 4 bases, with 4 bases separating them. This CDR3 spans 11 amino acids. The CDR3 loop is CASSSFYGYTF. In DNA, the CDR3 is TGTGCCAGCAGCTCATTCTATGGCTACACCTTC.

At least ten counts were recorded for this clonotype. The rearrangement links TRBV12-3 or TRBV12-4 to TRBJ2-3, with 10 bases fitting TRBD2. The CDR3 runs 20 residues. V was pared by 7 bases and J by 2 bases, with 21 bases of the junction left unmatched. CDR3 nucleotides: TGTGCCAGCAAGAGGCGTAGCGGGGGGCTCCCGCACGGCGACACAGATACGCAGTATTTT. Translation gives CASKRRSGGLPHGDTDTQYF.

This clonotype was recorded many times. This chain links TRBV28 with TRBJ1-5; D may be TRBD1 (6 bases). Germline V CDR1 and CDR2: MDHEN, SYDVKM. Deletions cut 8 bases from V and 3 bases from J, with 14 bases between. The CDR3 contains 14 residues. The CDR3, as DNA: TGTGCCAGCCTTAAGACAGGATCCAATCAGCCCCAGCATTTT. It is translated as CASLKTGSNQPQHF.

This clonotype came up many times. This sequence joins TRBV6-5 and TRBJ2-3, with D hard to call. The V gene's germline CDR1 is MNHEY and CDR2 SVGAGI. The CDR3 spans 15 residues. Trimming shortened V by 2 bases and J by 2 bases, and 11 bases separated the two germline ends. The CDR3 DNA reads TGTGCCAGCAGTTACCGTCGACCTGACACAGATACGCAGTATTTT. This sequence encodes CASSYRRPDTDTQYF.

In its sample, this clonotype was seen many times. The rearrangement uses TRBV19 and TRBJ1-5; possible D gene TRBD1, 6 bases. V shed 3 bases and J shed 5 bases, with 14 bases lying between them. The germline V gene has CDR1 LNHDA and CDR2 SQIVND (reference sequence). This CDR3 spans 15 amino acids. For the CDR3, the DNA is TGTGCCAGTAGTATTTTTTCGGGGGGCTATCAGCCCCAGCATTTT. Amino acid sequence: CASSIFSGGYQPQHF.

There are many counts of this clonotype. V is TRBV28 and J is TRBJ1-4, with unresolved D. CDR1 and CDR2 (germline): MDHEN, SYDVKM. V lost 3 bases and J 8 bases, leaving 10 bases between the germline ends. CDR3 length: 13 amino acids. The CDR3 DNA is TGTGCCAGCAGTTTCCAGGTTCGGGAAAAACTGTTTTTT. It codes for CASSFQVREKLFF.

This clonotype has more than one count but fewer than ten. The chain recombines TRBV5-1 with TRBJ2-3, with a possible D match to TRBD2 (5 bases). Trimming left V 5 bases short and J 2 bases short, with 6 bases between. The CDR3 is made up of 12 amino acids. Germline V gene lookup returns CDR1 SGHRS and CDR2 YFSETQ. In DNA form, the CDR3 reads TGCGCCAGCAGGACTAACACAGATACGCAGTATTTT. It yields the protein CASRTNTDTQYF.

This clonotype has a count of ten or more. This chain joins TRBV30 and TRBJ1-4; D perhaps matches TRBD1 (6 bases). The V gene lost 8 bases and the J gene lost 5 bases, with 15 bases spanning the gap. This CDR3 contains 13 residues. Germline V CDR1 and CDR2: GTSNPN, SVGIG (reference sequence). Here the CDR3 reads CAEPTGGNEKLFF. CDR3 DNA: TGTGCCGAGCCGACAGGAGGGAATGAAAAACTGTTTTTT.

This clonotype has ten or more counts. V usage is TRBV6-5 and J usage is TRBJ1-5, with D unresolved. Trimming removed 5 bases at V and 5 bases at J, with 16 bases between. CDR1 is MNHEY, CDR2 SVGAGI, per germline. This CDR3 spans 15 amino acids. Here the CDR3 DNA reads TGTGCCAGCAGTATTGACGGGGAGAGCCATCAGCCCCAGCATTTT. Amino acid sequence: CASSIDGESHQPQHF.

Many counts were recorded for this clonotype. The chain carries TRBV6-6 and TRBJ1-4, with 7 bases fitting TRBD1. The V and J ends lost 6 bases and 8 bases, in that order; junction bases with no gene match: 12. Germline CDR1 MNHNY, CDR2 SVGAGI (reference sequence). The length of the CDR3 is 15 residues. The CDR3 loop reads CASRRPTGVGEKLFF. The CDR3 bases are TGTGCCAGCAGGCGCCCTACAGGGGTCGGGGAAAAACTGTTTTTT.

This clonotype was observed at least ten times. The chain couples TRBV12-3 or TRBV12-4 to TRBJ1-5, with D uncertain. The CDR3 runs 16 residues. V lost 2 bases and J 2 bases, leaving 13 bases between the germline ends. The CDR3 region is CASSLFLGGGNQPQHF. The CDR3 DNA reads TGTGCCAGCAGTTTATTCCTGGGTGGCGGCAATCAGCCCCAGCATTTT.

Within the sample, this clonotype is medium-sized. The chain is built from TRBV12-3 or TRBV12-4 and TRBJ1-6; TRBD1 agrees at 10 bases. Trimming took 4 bases from V and 9 from J; bases not matched to a gene: 6. This CDR3 comprises 15 residues. CDR3 loop: CASSSTGQGGSPLHF. Here the CDR3 DNA reads TGTGCCAGCAGTTCGACAGGACAGGGGGGTTCACCCCTCCACTTT.

This clonotype has a count of ten or more. The V call is TRBV15, the J call TRBJ1-5, with 7 bases aligning to TRBD1. The trim removed 6 bases at V and 7 bases at J, leaving 15 bases unmatched. Germline assignment: CDR1 LNHNV and CDR2 YYDKDF (reference sequence). The CDR3 has 16 amino acids. In DNA form, the CDR3 reads TGTGCCACCAGAGGGGCAGGGGACAGCCCGGGGCAGCCCCAGCATTTT. Its translation: CATRGAGDSPGQPQHF.